The sample holds a few counts of the clone carrying this TCR beta chain. The antigen is not known. This sample was included in a study of OX40 agonist ivuxolimab in advanced cancers. About the research overall: Treatment of patients was with ivuxolimab, an agonistic anti-OX40 (CD134) antibody. The dose-escalation cohort was approximately 81% male, with a mean age of around 60 years, ranging about 20 to 85. A history of anti-PD-1, anti-PD-L1 or anti-CTLA-4 therapy was acceptable, and approximately 39% had some.

Findings of the study overall: CD8+ T cells showed, on average, more clonal expansion than CD4+ cells.

Assay: immunoSEQ multiplex PCR; the TCRdb copy retains only in-frame clones and omits some. The sample consists of some 150,000 clones, 93% of them appearing once. There are 13 residues in the CDR3. The V gene's germline CDR1 is WNHNN and CDR2 SYGVQD (reference sequence). V shed 2 bases and J shed 4 bases, with 8 bases lying between them. The chain links TRBV10-1 to TRBJ1-2; D possibly corresponds to TRBD1 (6 bases). The specimen was CD4+ or CD8+ T cells sorted from blood, collected in a trial of the OX40 agonist ivuxolimab. The clonotype comes from an adult with an advanced solid tumor such as melanoma, head and neck, liver or kidney cancer. CDR3 amino acids: CASSETGTYGYTF. CDR3 bases: TGCGCCAGCAGTGAGACAGGGACCTATGGCTACACCTTC.